Included here is one T cell receptor (beta chain) sequence, with context. What it binds is unknown. This record comes from a study of T-cell memory formation after mild COVID-19. Study results and caveats: Second-wave clones with a day 37 peak had unconfirmed SARS-CoV-2 specificity. Pre-infection memory showed some responding clones, and this suggested that cross-reactive memory joined.

With constant-segment primers, 5'RACE yielded cDNA libraries of TCR alpha and TCR beta that carried sample barcodes and UMIs. TCRdb reprocessed the 5' RACE reads via MiXCR and lists one record per CDR3 protein. The data hold about 290,000 distinct CDR3 sequences, with roughly 15% observed a single time. This sequence originates from a man between 18 and 29 years old who had mild COVID-19 (a few samples of this study predate the infection). Cell type and time point are not known. The sample taken for sequencing was PBMCs or a T cell subset sorted from them (not recorded which).

The DNA of the CDR3 is TGTGCCAGCAGCCGCGGGGCTAGCGGAACCGGGGAGCTGTTTTTT. It codes for CASSRGASGTGELFF. This chain connects TRBV11-3 to TRBJ2-2; 7 bases line up with TRBD2. CDR1 and CDR2 (germline): SGHNT, YENEEA. The length of the CDR3 is 15 residues. V trimming: 5 bases; J trimming: 5 bases; junction bases outside the gene matches: 8.